This T cell receptor beta chain was sequenced for a study of blood T cell repertoires in COVID-19. For the study at large: Sites in the United States, Italy and Spain provided acute and convalescent COVID-19 samples. PBMCs, B-cell-depleted T cells, or T cells were the source of the cDNA or gDNA that made up the material.

This clone was seen a single time. CDR1 and CDR2 (germline): SQVTM, ANQGSEA. The junction had 14 bases not matched to a gene; V was cut back by 7 bases and J by 9 bases. The CDR3 loop spans 13 amino acids. Original methodology: Estimates of nucleated cell counts were drawn from the amplification of reference gene primers. The table came from immunoSEQ multiplex PCR; TCRdb's copy has only in-frame clones and leaves some out. V and J calls and clone size are copied from that table; D and trimming were computed from the DNA. The sample has approximately 210,000 clones, roughly 88% seen once; the top ten hold around 5.9%.

The sample comprised peripheral blood. This clonotype originated in a woman aged 40-49 years who had recovered from COVID-19. The V call is TRBV29-1, the J call TRBJ2-7, with 8 bases lining up with TRBD2. The CDR3 loop is CSAGISGSSGQYF. The DNA for the CDR3 is TGCAGCGCTGGGATCAGCGGGAGTAGCGGGCAGTACTTC.